This T cell receptor (beta chain) is from a study of T cells in Graves' hyperthyroidism and ophthalmopathy. Study as a whole: The initial diagnosis was the point when peripheral blood was collected, ahead of any treatment.

The study, taken as a whole, reports: Blood also held most thyroid clonotypes expanded beyond 0.001.

There are many counts of this clonotype. The antigen is unknown. A roughly 9.7 ml volume of fresh peripheral blood provided the PBMCs. TCR beta CDR3 sequences were amplified from RNA transcripts. First-round RT-PCR targeting the TCR CDR3 was performed with the HTBI primer set. TCRdb reanalysed the multiplex PCR reads using MiXCR and keeps one entry per CDR3 protein. Of hundreds of thousands of distinct CDR3 sequences in the sample, 18% are singletons; the top ten hold 16%. Losses at the gene ends were 2 bases for V and 6 bases for J; bases not matched to a gene: 5. Germline loops: CDR1 GTSNPN, CDR2 SVGIG (reference sequence). The CDR3 is 13 amino acids.

This receptor was obtained from a woman aged 45-65 years with Graves' hyperthyroidism that later progressed to Graves' ophthalmopathy. Input material: blood. The rearrangement joins TRBV30 to TRBJ1-2; TRBD1 matches 8 bases. The CDR3 sequence is CAWSSQGADGYTF. CDR3 in DNA: TGTGCCTGGAGTAGTCAGGGGGCGGATGGCTACACCTTC.